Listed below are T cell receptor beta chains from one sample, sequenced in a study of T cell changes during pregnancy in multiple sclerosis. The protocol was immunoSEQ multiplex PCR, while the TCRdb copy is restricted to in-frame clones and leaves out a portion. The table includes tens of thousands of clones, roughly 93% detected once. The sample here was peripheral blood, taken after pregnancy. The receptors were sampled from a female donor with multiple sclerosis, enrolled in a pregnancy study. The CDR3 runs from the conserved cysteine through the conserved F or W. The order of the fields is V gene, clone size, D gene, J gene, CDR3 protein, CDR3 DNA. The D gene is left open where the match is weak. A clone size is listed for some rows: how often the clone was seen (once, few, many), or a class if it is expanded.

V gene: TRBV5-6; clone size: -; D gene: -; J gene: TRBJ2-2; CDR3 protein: CASSSGGRVTGELFF; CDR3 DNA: TGTGCCAGCAGTTCCGGCGGTCGTGTCACCGGGGAGCTGTTTTTT
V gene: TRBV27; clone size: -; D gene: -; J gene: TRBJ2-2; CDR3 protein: CASSRTRVSGELFF; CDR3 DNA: TGTGCCAGCAGTCGAACCAGGGTGTCCGGGGAGCTGTTTTTT
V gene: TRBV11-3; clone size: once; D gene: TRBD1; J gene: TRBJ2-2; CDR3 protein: CASSPRTGHTGELFF; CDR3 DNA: TGTGCCAGCAGCCCCCGGACAGGGCACACCGGGGAGCTGTTTTTT
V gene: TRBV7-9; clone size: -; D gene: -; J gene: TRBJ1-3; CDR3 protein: CASSLSGRGNGNTIYF; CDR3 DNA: TGTGCCAGCAGCTTAAGTGGCAGGGGAAATGGAAACACCATATATTTT
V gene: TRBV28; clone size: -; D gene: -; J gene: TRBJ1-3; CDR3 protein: CASSLRGITGNTIYF; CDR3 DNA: TGTGCCAGCAGTTTAAGGGGAATAACTGGAAACACCATATATTTT
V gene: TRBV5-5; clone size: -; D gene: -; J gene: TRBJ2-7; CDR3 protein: CASSLESDTYEQYF; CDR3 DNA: TGTGCCAGCAGCTTGGAGTCAGATACCTACGAGCAGTACTTC
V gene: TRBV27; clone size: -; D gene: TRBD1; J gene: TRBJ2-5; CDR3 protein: CASSSRQGQETQYF; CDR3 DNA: TGTGCCAGCAGTTCAAGACAGGGGCAAGAGACCCAGTACTTC
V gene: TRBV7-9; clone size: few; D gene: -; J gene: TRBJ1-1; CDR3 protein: CASIHPGETEAFF; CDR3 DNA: TGTGCCAGCATCCACCCAGGGGAGACTGAAGCTTTCTTT
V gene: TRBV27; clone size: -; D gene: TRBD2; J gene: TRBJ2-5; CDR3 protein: CASSPLAGWETQYF; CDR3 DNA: TGTGCCAGCAGTCCCCTAGCGGGATGGGAGACCCAGTACTTC
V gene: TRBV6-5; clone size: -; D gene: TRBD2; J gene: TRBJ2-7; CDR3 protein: CASSYSRTSGPGEQYF; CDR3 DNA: TGTGCCAGCAGTTACTCGCGAACTAGCGGGCCAGGGGAGCAGTACTTC
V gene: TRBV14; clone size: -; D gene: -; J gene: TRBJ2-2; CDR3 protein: CASSHRYTGELFF; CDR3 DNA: TGTGCCAGCAGCCACAGGTACACCGGGGAGCTGTTTTTT
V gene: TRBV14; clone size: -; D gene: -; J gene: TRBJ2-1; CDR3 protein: CASSLSVGEEFF; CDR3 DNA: TGTGCCAGCAGCCTATCCGTGGGAGAGGAGTTCTTC
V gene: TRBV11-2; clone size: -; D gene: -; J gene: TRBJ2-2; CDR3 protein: CASSLVRGLFF; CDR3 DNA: TGTGCCAGCAGCTTAGTAAGAGGCCTGTTTTTT
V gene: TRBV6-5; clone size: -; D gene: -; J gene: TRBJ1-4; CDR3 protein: CASSSPGHEKLFF; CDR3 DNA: TGTGCCAGCAGTTCTCCGGGTCATGAAAAACTGTTTTTT
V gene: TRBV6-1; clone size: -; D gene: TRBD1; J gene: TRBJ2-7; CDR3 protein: CASSGAGTGLYEQYF; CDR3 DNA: TGTGCCAGCAGTGGGGCCGGGACAGGGCTCTACGAGCAGTACTTC